The entry below gives a single TCR beta chain sequence along with its context. Its antigen remains unknown. This entry comes from a study of T cell responses to AZD1222 COVID-19 vaccine. Study observations and caveats: Seropositive at baseline were only 5 to 7 AZD1222 recipients. The sample set comprised mostly white British donors with more females, and clonal diversity was possibly underestimated.

The junction had 9 bases not matched to a gene; V was cut back by 3 bases and J by 5 bases. Germline V gene sequence: CDR1 SGHDT, CDR2 YYEEEE. CDR3 size: 16 residues. Repertoires were generated with immunoSEQ multiplex PCR, while TCRdb's copy carries only in-frame clones and drops some. This table has approximately 190,000 clones, almost 95% appearing once. The sample here was peripheral blood, taken on day 0 of AZD1222 vaccination. The chain links TRBV5-6 to TRBJ2-3; 10 nucleotides line up with TRBD2. The receptor was derived from an adult in good health. The DNA of the CDR3 is TGTGCCAGCAGCTGGAATGGACTAGCGGAGAGAGATACGCAGTATTTT. Translated, it gives CASSWNGLAERDTQYF. The full variable domain, with the rest looked up from reference TRBV5-6 and TRBJ2-3, is DAGVTQSPTHLIKTRGQQVTLRCSPKSGHDTVSWYQQALGQGPQFIFQYYEEEERQRGNFPDRFSGHQFPNYSSELNVNALLLGDSALYLCASSWNGLAERDTQYFGPGTRLTVL.